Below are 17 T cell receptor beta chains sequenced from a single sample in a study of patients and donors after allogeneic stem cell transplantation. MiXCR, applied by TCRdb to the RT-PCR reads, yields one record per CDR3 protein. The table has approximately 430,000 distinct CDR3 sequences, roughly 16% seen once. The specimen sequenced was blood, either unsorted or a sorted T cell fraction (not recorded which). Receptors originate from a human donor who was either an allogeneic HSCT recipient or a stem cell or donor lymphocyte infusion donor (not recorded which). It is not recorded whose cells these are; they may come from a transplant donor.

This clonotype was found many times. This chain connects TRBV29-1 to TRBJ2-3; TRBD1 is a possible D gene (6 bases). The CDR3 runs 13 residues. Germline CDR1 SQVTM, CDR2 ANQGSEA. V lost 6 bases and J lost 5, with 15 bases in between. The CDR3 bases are TGCAGCGTAGCTGTAGGGGGTGGAGATACGCAGTATTTT. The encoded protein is CSVAVGGGDTQYF.

The CDR3 DNA follows: TGTGCCAGCAGTTGGCTTAGCTCTGGAAACACCATATATTTT. Amino acids: CASSWLSSGNTIYF. V gene TRBV12-3 or TRBV12-4 combines with J gene TRBJ1-3; D remains ambiguous. The CDR3 has 14 amino acids. The V end lost 4 bases, the J end lost 0 bases, and 7 bases lay between the germline ends.

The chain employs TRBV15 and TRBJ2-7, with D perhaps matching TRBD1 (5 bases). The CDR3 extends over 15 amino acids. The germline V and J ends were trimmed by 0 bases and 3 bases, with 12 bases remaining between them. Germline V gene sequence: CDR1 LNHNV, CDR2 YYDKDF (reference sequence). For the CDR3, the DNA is TGTGCCACCAGCAGAGATCCGCCACAGGACTACGAGCAGTACTTC. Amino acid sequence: CATSRDPPQDYEQYF.

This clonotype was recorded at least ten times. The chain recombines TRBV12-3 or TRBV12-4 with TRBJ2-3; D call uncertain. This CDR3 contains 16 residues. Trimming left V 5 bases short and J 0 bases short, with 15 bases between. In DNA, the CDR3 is TGTGCCAGCAGTCCGAAGACTCGGCGAAGCACAGATACGCAGTATTTT. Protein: CASSPKTRRSTDTQYF.

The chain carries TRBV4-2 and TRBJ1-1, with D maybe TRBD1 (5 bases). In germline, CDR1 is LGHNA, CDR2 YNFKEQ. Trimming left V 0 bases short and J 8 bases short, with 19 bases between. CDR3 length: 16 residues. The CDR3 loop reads CASSQERGGGPGEAFF. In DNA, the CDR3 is TGTGCCAGCAGCCAAGAGAGGGGCGGAGGGCCTGGGGAAGCTTTCTTT.

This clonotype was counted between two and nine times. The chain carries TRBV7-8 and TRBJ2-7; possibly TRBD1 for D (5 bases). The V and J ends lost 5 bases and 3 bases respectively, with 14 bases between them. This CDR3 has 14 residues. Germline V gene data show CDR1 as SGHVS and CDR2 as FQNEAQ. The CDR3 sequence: CASSPGHRNYEQYF. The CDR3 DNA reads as TGTGCCAGCAGCCCCGGACATAGAAACTACGAGCAGTACTTC.

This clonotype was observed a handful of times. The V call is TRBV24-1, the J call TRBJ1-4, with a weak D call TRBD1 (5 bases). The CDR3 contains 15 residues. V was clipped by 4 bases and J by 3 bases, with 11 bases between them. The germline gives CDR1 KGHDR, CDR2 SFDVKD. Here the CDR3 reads CATSDAGRANEKLFF. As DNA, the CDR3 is TGTGCCACCAGTGACGCGGGACGGGCTAATGAAAAACTGTTTTTT.

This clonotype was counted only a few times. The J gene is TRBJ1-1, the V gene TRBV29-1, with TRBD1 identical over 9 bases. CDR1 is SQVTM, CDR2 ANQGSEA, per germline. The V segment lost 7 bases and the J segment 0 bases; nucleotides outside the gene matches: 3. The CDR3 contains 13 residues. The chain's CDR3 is CSGGQGMNTEAFF. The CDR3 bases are TGCAGCGGCGGACAGGGGATGAACACTGAAGCTTTCTTT.

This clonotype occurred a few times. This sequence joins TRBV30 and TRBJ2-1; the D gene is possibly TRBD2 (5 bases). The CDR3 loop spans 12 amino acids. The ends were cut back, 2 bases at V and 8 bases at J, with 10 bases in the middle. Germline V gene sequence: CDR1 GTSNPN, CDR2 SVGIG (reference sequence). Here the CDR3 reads CAWSSGPYEQFF. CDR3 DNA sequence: TGTGCCTGGAGTAGCGGCCCGTATGAGCAGTTCTTC.

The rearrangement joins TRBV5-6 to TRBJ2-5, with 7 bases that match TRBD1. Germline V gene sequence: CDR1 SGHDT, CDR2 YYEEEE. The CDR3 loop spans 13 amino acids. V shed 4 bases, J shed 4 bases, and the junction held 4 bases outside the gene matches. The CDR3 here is CASSGTALETQYF. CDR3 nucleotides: TGTGCCAGCAGCGGGACAGCTTTAGAGACCCAGTACTTC.

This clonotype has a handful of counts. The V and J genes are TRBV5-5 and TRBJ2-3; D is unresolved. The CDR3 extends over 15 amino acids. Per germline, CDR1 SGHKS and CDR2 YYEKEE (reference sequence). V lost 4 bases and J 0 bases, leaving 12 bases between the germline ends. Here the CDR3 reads CASSHWQASTDTQYF. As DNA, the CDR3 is TGTGCCAGCAGCCATTGGCAGGCGAGCACAGATACGCAGTATTTT.

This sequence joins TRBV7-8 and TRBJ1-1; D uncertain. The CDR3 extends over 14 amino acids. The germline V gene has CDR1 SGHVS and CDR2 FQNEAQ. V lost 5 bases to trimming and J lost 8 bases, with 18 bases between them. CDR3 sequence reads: CASSPVGWGSEAFF. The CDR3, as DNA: TGTGCCAGCAGCCCAGTAGGGTGGGGTTCCGAAGCTTTCTTT.

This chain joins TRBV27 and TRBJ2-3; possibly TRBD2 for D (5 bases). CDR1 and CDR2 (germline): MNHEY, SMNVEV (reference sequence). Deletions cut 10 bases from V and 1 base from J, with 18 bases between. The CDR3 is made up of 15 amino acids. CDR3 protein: CANTLNRERTDTQYF. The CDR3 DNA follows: TGTGCCAACACCCTAAACCGGGAACGCACAGATACGCAGTATTTT.

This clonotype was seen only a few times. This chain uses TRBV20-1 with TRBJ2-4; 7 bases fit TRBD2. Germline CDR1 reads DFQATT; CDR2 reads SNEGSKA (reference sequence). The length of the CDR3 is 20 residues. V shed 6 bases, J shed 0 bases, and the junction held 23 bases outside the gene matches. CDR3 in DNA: TGCAGTGCGCTACCTTTGGGCTTTCTTCCAGCGGGGATAGCCAAAAACATTCAGTACTTC. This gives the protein CSALPLGFLPAGIAKNIQYF.

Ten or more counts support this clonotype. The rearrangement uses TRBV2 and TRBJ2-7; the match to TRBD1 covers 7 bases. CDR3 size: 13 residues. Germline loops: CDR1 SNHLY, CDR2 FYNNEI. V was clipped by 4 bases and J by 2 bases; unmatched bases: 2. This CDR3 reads CASSGQGPYEQYF. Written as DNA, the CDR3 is TGTGCCAGCAGTGGACAGGGACCCTACGAGCAGTACTTC.

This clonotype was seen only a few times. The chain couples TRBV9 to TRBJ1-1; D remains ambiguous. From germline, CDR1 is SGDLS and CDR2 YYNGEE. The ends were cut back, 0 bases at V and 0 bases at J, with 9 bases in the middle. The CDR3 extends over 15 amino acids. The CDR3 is CASSVGVTLNTEAFF. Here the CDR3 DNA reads TGTGCCAGCAGCGTAGGTGTGACCTTGAACACTGAAGCTTTCTTT.

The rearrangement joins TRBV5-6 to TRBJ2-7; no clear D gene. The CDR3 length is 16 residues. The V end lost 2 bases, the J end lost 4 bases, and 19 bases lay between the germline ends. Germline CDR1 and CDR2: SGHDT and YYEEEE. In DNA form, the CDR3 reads TGTGCCAGCAGCTTACTCTGGGGATTACCCGATTACGAGCAGTACTTC. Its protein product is CASSLLWGLPDYEQYF.